The 20 T cell receptor beta chains presented below share a single source sample, sequenced in a study of CD8+CD57+ T cells in acquired aplastic anemia. It was genomic DNA that served as the template for profiling TCR beta VDJ and CDR3. Via MiXCR, TCRdb re-called the reads, giving one row per CDR3 protein. The data show approximately 220,000 distinct CDR3 sequences, roughly 45% seen once. All patients picked for sequencing had shown, by flow cytometry, an expansion of CD8+CD57+ cells. Sample: sorted CD4+, CD8+, or CD8+CD57+ T cells (not recorded which) from PBMCs. These receptors originate from a human donor with aplastic anemia.

Many counts were recorded for this clonotype. The V gene is TRBV12-3 or TRBV12-4, the J gene TRBJ1-6; D is undetermined. Trimming cost V 1 base and J 7 bases, with 8 bases left between them. This CDR3 has 14 amino acids. The CDR3 DNA is TGTGCCAGCAGTTTAGGACTCATGAATTCACCCCTCCACTTT. This gives the protein CASSLGLMNSPLHF.

J is TRBJ2-1 and V is TRBV9; 16 bases are shared with TRBD2. Germline lookup yields CDR1 SGDLS and CDR2 YYNGEE. V lost 1 base, J lost 7 bases, and 8 bases stayed unmatched. The CDR3 covers 18 residues. CDR3 nucleotide sequence: TGTGCCAGCAGCGTATCCGGGACTAGCGGGGGGGCCAGAAATGAGCAGTTCTTC. Its translation: CASSVSGTSGGARNEQFF.

There are a few counts of this clonotype. The chain combines TRBV28 with TRBJ2-5; D gene ambiguous. Trimming pared 7 bases from V and 4 bases from J, leaving 16 bases between. Germline values: CDR1 MDHEN, CDR2 SYDVKM. CDR3 size: 14 residues. The CDR3 sequence: CASTPSNGGETQYF. CDR3 sequence (DNA): TGTGCCAGCACCCCCTCGAATGGCGGAGAGACCCAGTACTTC.

The chain combines TRBV2 with TRBJ2-5, with TRBD1 matching 7 bases. The V segment lost 5 bases and the J segment 2 bases; nucleotides outside the gene matches: 8. CDR3 length: 15 amino acids. The germline V gene encodes CDR1 SNHLY and CDR2 FYNNEI. The CDR3 loop is CASSTRTGSQETQYF. In DNA form, the CDR3 reads TGTGCCAGCAGTACCAGGACAGGTTCACAAGAGACCCAGTACTTC.

This chain connects TRBV25-1 to TRBJ2-1; D is perhaps TRBD1 (6 bases). V was trimmed by 7 bases and J by 10 bases, leaving 17 bases between them. The CDR3 sequence is 13 residues long. The germline V gene has CDR1 MGHDK and CDR2 SYGVNS. CDR3 in DNA: TGTGCCAGCAAATTGACACAGGGCGGCGAGCAGTTCTTC. Translation gives CASKLTQGGEQFF.

This clonotype was seen ten or more times. The V call is TRBV4-2, the J call TRBJ2-7, with TRBD1 identical over 8 bases. The CDR3 is 14 residues long. The V and J ends lost 0 bases and 4 bases, in that order; junction bases with no gene match: 2. Germline values: CDR1 LGHNA, CDR2 YNFKEQ. Written as DNA, the CDR3 is TGTGCCAGCAGCCAAGATACAGGGGGGTACGAGCAGTACTTC. Its translation is CASSQDTGGYEQYF.

The chain is built from TRBV7-9 and TRBJ1-2; 8 bases map to TRBD1. Unmatched junction bases numbered 5, after V lost 5 bases and J lost 3 bases. The CDR3 totals 14 residues. Germline V CDR1 and CDR2: SEHNR, FQNEAQ (reference sequence). CDR3 in DNA: TGTGCCAGCAGCGTCCCGGGACAGGACTATGGCTACACCTTC. Encoded protein: CASSVPGQDYGYTF.

J is TRBJ1-1 and V is TRBV20-1; D is perhaps TRBD1 (5 bases). Trimming cost V 3 bases and J 5 bases, with 16 bases left between them. Germline assignment: CDR1 DFQATT and CDR2 SNEGSKA (reference sequence). The CDR3 length is 14 residues. CDR3 residues: CSARARAGWTEAFF. CDR3 coding DNA: TGCAGTGCTAGGGCCAGGGCAGGATGGACTGAAGCTTTCTTT.

This clonotype was counted a few times. The J gene is TRBJ2-7, the V gene TRBV5-1; TRBD1 or TRBD2 may be the D gene (5 bases each). This CDR3 contains 16 residues. Looked up from germline, CDR1 is SGHRS and CDR2 is YFSETQ. Trimming shortened V by 1 base and J by 0 bases, and 14 bases separated the two germline ends. Here the CDR3 reads CASSLWEQEVSYEQYV. The CDR3, as DNA: TGCGCCAGCAGCTTGTGGGAACAGGAGGTCTCCTACGAGCAGTACGTC.

The chain uses TRBV10-3 and TRBJ2-3; 12 nucleotides match TRBD2. CDR3 length: 17 residues. V gave up 0 bases and J gave up 4 bases; unmatched junction bases: 5. Germline CDR1 and CDR2: ENHRY and SYGVKD. Here the CDR3 reads CAISESRTSGDPDTQYF. CDR3 nucleotides: TGTGCCATCAGTGAGTCGAGGACTAGCGGGGACCCAGATACGCAGTATTTT.

This clonotype was found many times. J is TRBJ1-5 and V is TRBV20-1; D not resolved. Trimming shortened V by 4 bases and J by 4 bases, and 8 bases separated the two germline ends. Germline CDR1 is DFQATT and CDR2 is SNEGSKA (reference sequence). The CDR3 extends over 12 amino acids. The CDR3 nucleotides are TGCAGTGCTACCGACGGGAATCAGCCCCAGCATTTT. This codes for CSATDGNQPQHF.

This clonotype was counted ten times or more. V gene TRBV5-1 combines with J gene TRBJ1-1, with 11 bases aligning to TRBD1. CDR3 length: 15 amino acids. The trim removed 4 bases at V and 4 bases at J, leaving 6 bases unmatched. CDR1 and CDR2 from the germline V gene are SGHRS and YFSETQ. As DNA, the CDR3 is TGCGCCAGCAGCACTGGACAGGGGGCGGTCACTGAAGCTTTCTTT. Residues: CASSTGQGAVTEAFF. The full variable domain, completed using reference TRBV5-1 and TRBJ1-1, is KAGVTQTPRYLIKTRGQQVTLSCSPISGHRSVSWYQQTPGQGLQFLFEYFSETQRNKGNFPGRFSGRQFSNSRSEMNVSTLELGDSALYLCASSTGQGAVTEAFFGQGTRLTVV.

The gene calls are TRBV2 and TRBJ2-5; the match to TRBD2 covers 11 bases. V was clipped by 4 bases and J by 3 bases; unmatched bases: 4. The length of the CDR3 is 15 residues. Germline assignment: CDR1 SNHLY and CDR2 FYNNEI. The CDR3 spells CASSAETSGEETQYF. CDR3 bases: TGTGCCAGCAGTGCAGAGACTAGCGGGGAAGAGACCCAGTACTTC. The full variable domain, rest sourced from reference TRBV2 and TRBJ2-5, is EPEVTQTPSHQVTQMGQEVILRCVPISNHLYFYWYRQILGQKVEFLVSFYNNEISEKSEIFDDQFSVERPDGSNFTLKIRSTKLEDSAMYFCASSAETSGEETQYFGPGTRLLVL.

This clonotype was observed at least ten times. The genes are TRBV5-6 and TRBJ1-3; D uncertain. Germline CDR1 and CDR2: SGHDT and YYEEEE. V shed 4 bases and J shed 0 bases, with 8 bases lying between them. This CDR3 is 14 amino acids long. The DNA for the CDR3 is TGTGCCAGCAGCCGGACCTTCTCTGGAAACACCATATATTTT. It yields the protein CASSRTFSGNTIYF.

This clonotype was detected ten times or more. The J gene is TRBJ2-5, the V gene TRBV5-4; D may be TRBD2 (7 bases). Looked up from germline, CDR1 is SGHNT and CDR2 is YYREEE (reference sequence). The CDR3 length is 15 residues. With 5 bases removed from V and 1 base from J, the gap between germline ends came to 15 bases. CDR3 protein: CASSSGRGVQETQYF. CDR3 nucleotide sequence: TGTGCCAGCAGTTCAGGGAGGGGGGTCCAAGAGACCCAGTACTTC.

This clonotype showed up just a few times. The CDR3 coding sequence is TGTGCCAGCTCGGTGGGGCAGAACTGGGTAGACACTGAAGCTTTCTTT. It is translated as CASSVGQNWVDTEAFF. The chain combines TRBV5-4 with TRBJ1-1; TRBD1 is a possible D gene (5 bases). Germline CDR1 is SGHNT and CDR2 is YYREEE (reference sequence). The length of the CDR3 is 16 residues. Trimming took off 7 bases at V and 3 bases at J, with 22 bases between the two ends.

The sample holds a few counts of this clonotype. One end of the junction fails to match germline, which may point to a read error. The rearrangement links TRBV5-1 to TRBJ2-5, with 11 bases that match TRBD2. Germline V gene sequence: CDR1 SGHRS, CDR2 YFSETQ. There are 17 residues in the CDR3. CDR3 sequence reads: CASSLTLAGGHQETQYF. CDR3 nucleotides: TGTGCCAGCAGCTTGACCTTAGCGGGGGGGCACCAAGAGACCCAGTACTTC.

This clonotype was seen a handful of times. J is TRBJ1-2 and V is TRBV30, with a weak D call TRBD1 (6 bases). This CDR3 has 15 residues. CDR1 is GTSNPN, CDR2 SVGIG, per germline (reference sequence). V was shortened by 5 bases and J by 7 bases, with 23 bases between the two germline ends. The CDR3 DNA follows: TGTGCCTGGGGGTCTGGTGGACAGAGTTATATTGGCTACACCTTC. This translates into CAWGSGGQSYIGYTF.

A word on this clonotype: A junction end diverges from the germline sequence, so it may reflect a read error. The chain carries TRBV28 and TRBJ1-3; TRBD1 might be the D (5 bases). The germline V gene encodes CDR1 MDHEN and CDR2 SYDVKM. The CDR3 is 16 residues long. The CDR3 is CASSLGAGRSGDTIYF. The CDR3 DNA reads as TGTGCCAGCAGTTTAGGTGCAGGGCGCTCTGGAGACACCATATATTTT. Supplemented by reference TRBV28 and TRBJ1-3, the full variable domain reads DVKVTQSSRYLVKRTGEKVFLECVQDMDHENMFWYRQDPGLGLRLIYFSYDVKMKEKGDIPEGYSVSREKKERFSLILESASTNQTSMYLCASSLGAGRSGDTIYFGEGSWLTVV.

About this clonotype: Since a much larger clone is just one base distant, this may be a read error. The V gene is TRBV2, the J gene TRBJ1-4; TRBD1 aligns across 7 bases. CDR1 is SNHLY, CDR2 FYNNEI, per germline. The CDR3 is made up of 13 amino acids. The DNA of the CDR3 is TGTGCCAGCAGCCGGGACAGTCGGGAAAAACTGTCTTTT. Its protein is CASSRDSREKLSF.